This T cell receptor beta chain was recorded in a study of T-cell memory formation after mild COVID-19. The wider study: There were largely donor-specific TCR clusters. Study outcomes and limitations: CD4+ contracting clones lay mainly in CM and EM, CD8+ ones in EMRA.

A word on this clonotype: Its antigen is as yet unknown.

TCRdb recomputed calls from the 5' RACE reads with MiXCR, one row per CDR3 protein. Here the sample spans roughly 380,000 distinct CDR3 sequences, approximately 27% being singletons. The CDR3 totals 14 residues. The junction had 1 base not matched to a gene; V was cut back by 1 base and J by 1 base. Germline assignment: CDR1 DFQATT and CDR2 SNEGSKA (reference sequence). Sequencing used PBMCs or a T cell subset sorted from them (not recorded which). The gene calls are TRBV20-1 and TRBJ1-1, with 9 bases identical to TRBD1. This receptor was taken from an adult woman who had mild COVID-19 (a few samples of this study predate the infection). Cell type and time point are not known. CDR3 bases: TGCAGTGCTAGAGTGACAGGGGGGAACACTGAAGCTTTCTTT. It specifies CSARVTGGNTEAFF.